This TCR beta chain was obtained from a study of untreated major depressive disorder. The study's findings and limits: Depressed patients' CD4+ T cells carried increased TRBV05-01 (Vbeta 5.1) usage versus control CD4+ T cells.

J gave up 2 bases and V 0 bases, and 2 bases lay outside the gene matches. This CDR3 spans 15 amino acids. The germline V gene encodes CDR1 SGHRS and CDR2 YFSETQ. Libraries were prepared by immunoSEQ multiplex PCR; TCRdb keeps only in-frame clonotypes and omits some of them. Among about 19,000 clones listed, 92% were seen once. Comment on this clone: The antigen is unknown.

Excluded: major illness, comorbidity, regular medication, drug use, over 100 g alcohol weekly. The chain couples TRBV5-1 to TRBJ2-7; 10 bases match TRBD1. Input material: CD4+ T cells from PBMCs. The receptor's source is a woman in her 40s with major depressive disorder. This CDR3 reads CASSLEGTGAYEQYF. Here the CDR3 DNA reads TGCGCCAGCAGCTTGGAAGGGACAGGGGCCTACGAGCAGTACTTC.